The 12 T cell receptor beta chains listed next were all sequenced from one sample in a study of T cells in Graves' hyperthyroidism and ophthalmopathy. TCR beta CDR3 region amplification was performed from RNA transcripts. Carried out on the TCR CDR3, a first-round RT-PCR used the HTBI primer set. TCRdb fed the multiplex PCR reads into MiXCR, producing one record per CDR3 protein. The table lists 250,000 or so distinct CDR3 sequences, 13% to 15% of them singletons. The specimen was blood. The receptors were gathered from a middle-aged woman with Graves' hyperthyroidism that later progressed to Graves' ophthalmopathy.

This clonotype occurred many times. The V call is TRBV30, the J call TRBJ2-6, with D hard to call. V lost 1 base and J lost 0, with 4 bases in between. This CDR3 has 14 residues. The germline V gene has CDR1 GTSNPN and CDR2 SVGIG (reference sequence). CDR3 residues: CAWSADSGANVLTF. The CDR3 DNA reads TGTGCCTGGAGTGCAGACTCTGGGGCCAACGTCCTGACTTTC. The full variable domain, with the rest looked up from reference TRBV30 and TRBJ2-6, is SQTIHQWPATLVQPVGSPLSLECTVEGTSNPNLYWYRQAAGRGLQLLFYSVGIGQISSEVPQNLSASRPQDRQFILSSKKLLLSDSGFYLCAWSADSGANVLTFGAGSRLTVL.

The sample holds many counts of this clonotype. The chain uses TRBV5-8 and TRBJ2-7; the D gene could be TRBD1 or TRBD2 (5 bases each). The CDR3 contains 18 residues. Looked up from germline, CDR1 is SGHTS and CDR2 is YDEGEE. Trimming left V 2 bases short and J 1 base short, with 22 bases between. CDR3 coding DNA: TGTGCCAGCAGCTTAAACGCCGGGACCATAATGTTATCCTACGAGCAGTACTTC. Protein sequence: CASSLNAGTIMLSYEQYF.

This clonotype was observed many times. The CDR3 nucleotides read TGTGCCAGCAGTGAAGCGTCTGGACAGGGGTACAATGAGCAGTTCTTC. Encoded protein: CASSEASGQGYNEQFF. The chain links TRBV6-1 to TRBJ2-1; 9 bases fit TRBD1. The CDR3 consists of 16 residues. Germline-derived CDR1 and CDR2 are MNHNS and SASEGT. V lost 0 bases, J lost 4 bases, and 4 bases stayed unmatched.

This clonotype has ten or more counts. This chain links TRBV18 with TRBJ1-1, with D possibly matching TRBD1 (6 bases). Trimming stripped 6 bases from V and 6 bases from J, with 14 bases between. CDR1 and CDR2 (germline): KGHSH, LQKENI. This CDR3 has 13 residues. The CDR3 is CASSNRVRPEAFF. The CDR3 DNA sequence: TGTGCCAGCTCGAACAGGGTTCGCCCTGAAGCTTTCTTT.

This clonotype was observed at least ten times. The J gene is TRBJ2-7, the V gene TRBV12-3 or TRBV12-4; D unclear. The V end lost 7 bases, the J end lost 2 bases, and 15 bases lay between the germline ends. The CDR3 runs to 14 residues. The CDR3 is CASTPSKSAYEQYF. CDR3 nucleotides: TGTGCCAGCACCCCGTCAAAAAGCGCCTACGAGCAGTACTTC.

This clonotype was observed many times. V gene TRBV6-6 combines with J gene TRBJ2-3; the D gene is possibly TRBD2 (6 bases). The germline V gene encodes CDR1 MNHNY and CDR2 SVGAGI (reference sequence). The germline V and J ends were trimmed by 0 bases and 2 bases, with 9 bases remaining between them. This CDR3 is built from 15 residues. The CDR3 spells CASSYSDYYTDTQYF. Here the CDR3 DNA reads TGTGCCAGCAGTTACTCGGACTACTACACAGATACGCAGTATTTT.

This clonotype was recorded at least ten times. The rearrangement uses TRBV25-1 and TRBJ2-3; weak D call: TRBD2 (6 bases). Trimming shortened V by 3 bases and J by 3 bases, and 19 bases separated the two germline ends. This CDR3 contains 17 residues. Germline V gives CDR1 MGHDK, CDR2 SYGVNS. CDR3 nucleotide sequence: TGTGCCAGCAGTGAGGTTAGCGGCCCCCGGGGTACAGATACGCAGTATTTT. Translation gives CASSEVSGPRGTDTQYF.

The V gene is TRBV7-9, the J gene TRBJ2-1; 12 nucleotides align to TRBD1. J gave up 6 bases and V 6 bases, and 3 bases lay outside the gene matches. CDR1 is SEHNR and CDR2 is FQNEAQ in the germline V gene (reference sequence). The CDR3 has 14 residues. CDR3 DNA: TGTGCCAGCAGACCGGGACAGGGGGCCAATGAGCAGTTCTTC. The encoded protein is CASRPGQGANEQFF.

The chain links TRBV10-2 to TRBJ1-2; 7 bases line up with TRBD1. The V gene's germline CDR1 is WSHSY and CDR2 SAAADI. V lost 6 bases, J lost 4 bases, and 20 bases stayed unmatched. The CDR3 extends over 18 amino acids. CDR3 sequence: CASSSSRGIRVGVYGYTF. CDR3 nucleotides: TGCGCCAGCAGCTCTTCCAGGGGGATTCGGGTTGGTGTCTATGGCTACACCTTC.

There are many counts of this clonotype. V usage is TRBV29-1 and J usage is TRBJ1-1; no clear D. This CDR3 is 13 amino acids long. Germline assignment: CDR1 SQVTM and CDR2 ANQGSEA. Trimming shortened V by 2 bases and J by 0 bases, and 7 bases separated the two germline ends. DNA for the CDR3: TGCAGCGTTGAAAGGGTGATGAACACTGAAGCTTTCTTT. Protein product: CSVERVMNTEAFF.

As regards this clonotype: With a much larger clone just one base away, this may be a read error. The CDR3 protein is CATSRDSTDAREQFF. DNA for the CDR3: TGTGCCACCAGCAGAGACAGTACTGATGCGCGGGAGCAGTTCTTC. This chain connects TRBV15 to TRBJ2-1; D unresolved. CDR1 is LNHNV and CDR2 is YYDKDF in the germline V gene (reference sequence). The CDR3 spans 15 residues. V lost 0 bases and J lost 10, with 16 bases in between. The whole variable domain, filled in from reference TRBV15 and TRBJ2-1, reads DAMVIQNPRYQVTQFGKPVTLSCSQTLNHNVMYWYQQKSSQAPKLLFHYYDKDFNNEADTPDNFQSRRPNTSFCFLDIRSPGLGDTAMYLCATSRDSTDAREQFFGPGTRLTVL.

Comments on this clonotype: This may arise from a read error, as a much more abundant clone is one base away. CDR3 nucleotide sequence: TGTGCCAGCAGTGAATTGGGGGACTGTTACAATGAGCAGTTCTTC. It specifies CASSELGDCYNEQFF. The V and J genes are TRBV25-1 and TRBJ2-1; a possible D gene is TRBD2 (6 bases). Germline CDR1 MGHDK, CDR2 SYGVNS. The CDR3 loop spans 15 amino acids. V shed 1 base and J shed 4 bases, with 11 bases lying between them.